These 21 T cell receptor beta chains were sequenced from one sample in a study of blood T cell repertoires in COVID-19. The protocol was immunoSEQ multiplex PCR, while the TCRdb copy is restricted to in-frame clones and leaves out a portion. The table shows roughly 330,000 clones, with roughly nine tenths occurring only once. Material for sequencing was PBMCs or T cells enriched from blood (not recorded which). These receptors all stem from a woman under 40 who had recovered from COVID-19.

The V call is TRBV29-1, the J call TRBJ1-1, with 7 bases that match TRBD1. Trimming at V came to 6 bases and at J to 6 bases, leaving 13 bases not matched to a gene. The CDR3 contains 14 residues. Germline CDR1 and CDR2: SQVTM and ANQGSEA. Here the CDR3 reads CSVLEGEGAAEAFF. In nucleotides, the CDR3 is TGCAGCGTCCTAGAGGGTGAGGGGGCAGCTGAAGCTTTCTTT.

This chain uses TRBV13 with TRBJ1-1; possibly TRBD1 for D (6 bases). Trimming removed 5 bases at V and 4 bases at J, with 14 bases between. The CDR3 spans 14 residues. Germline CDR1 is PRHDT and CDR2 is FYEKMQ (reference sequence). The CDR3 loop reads CASSEGGGGTEAFF. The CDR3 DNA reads TGTGCCAGCAGCGAGGGGGGAGGGGGCACTGAAGCTTTCTTT.

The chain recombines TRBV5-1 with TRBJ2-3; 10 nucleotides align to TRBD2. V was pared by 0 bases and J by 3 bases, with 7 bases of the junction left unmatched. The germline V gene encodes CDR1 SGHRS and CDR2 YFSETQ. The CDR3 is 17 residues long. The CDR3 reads CASSLASGGDLTDTQYF. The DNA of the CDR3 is TGCGCCAGCAGCTTGGCTAGCGGGGGTGATCTAACAGATACGCAGTATTTT.

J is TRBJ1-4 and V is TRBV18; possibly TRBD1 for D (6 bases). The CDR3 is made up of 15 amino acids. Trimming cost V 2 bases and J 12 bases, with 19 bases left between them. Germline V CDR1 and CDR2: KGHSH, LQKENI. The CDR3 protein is CASSPSPGQSGELFF. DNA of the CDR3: TGTGCCAGCTCACCATCTCCTGGACAGTCCGGAGAACTGTTTTTT. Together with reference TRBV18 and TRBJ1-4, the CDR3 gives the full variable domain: NAGVMQNPRHLVRRRGQEARLRCSPMKGHSHVYWYRQLPEEGLKFMVYLQKENIIDESGMPKERFSAEFPKEGPSILRIQQVVRGDSAAYFCASSPSPGQSGELFFGSGTQLSVL.

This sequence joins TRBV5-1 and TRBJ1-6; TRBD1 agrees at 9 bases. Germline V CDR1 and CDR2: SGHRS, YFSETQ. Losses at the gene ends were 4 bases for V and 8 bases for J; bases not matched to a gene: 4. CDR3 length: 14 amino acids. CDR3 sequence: CASSPGQGYSPLHF. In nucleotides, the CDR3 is TGCGCCAGCAGCCCGGGACAGGGATATTCACCCCTCCACTTT.

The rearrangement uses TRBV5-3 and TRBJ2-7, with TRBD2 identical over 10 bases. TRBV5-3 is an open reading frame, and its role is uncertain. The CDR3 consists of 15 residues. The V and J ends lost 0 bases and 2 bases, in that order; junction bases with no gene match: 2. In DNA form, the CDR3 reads TGTGCCAGAAGCTTGGGTCTAGCGGGGGCCTACGAGCAGTACTTC. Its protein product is CARSLGLAGAYEQYF.

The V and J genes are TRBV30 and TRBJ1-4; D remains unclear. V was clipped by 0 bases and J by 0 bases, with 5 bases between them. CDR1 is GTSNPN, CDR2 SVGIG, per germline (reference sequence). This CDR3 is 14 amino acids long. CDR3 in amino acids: CAWSVLATNEKLFF. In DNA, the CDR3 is TGTGCCTGGAGTGTGCTAGCAACTAATGAAAAACTGTTTTTT. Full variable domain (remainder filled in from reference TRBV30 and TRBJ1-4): SQTIHQWPATLVQPVGSPLSLECTVEGTSNPNLYWYRQAAGRGLQLLFYSVGIGQISSEVPQNLSASRPQDRQFILSSKKLLLSDSGFYLCAWSVLATNEKLFFGSGTQLSVL.

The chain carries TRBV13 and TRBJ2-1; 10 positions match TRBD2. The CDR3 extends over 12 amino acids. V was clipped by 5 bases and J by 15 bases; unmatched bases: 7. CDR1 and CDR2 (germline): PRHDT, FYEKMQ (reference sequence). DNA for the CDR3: TGTGCCAGCAGCGATCTAGCGGGGGTTACGTTCTTC. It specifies CASSDLAGVTFF.

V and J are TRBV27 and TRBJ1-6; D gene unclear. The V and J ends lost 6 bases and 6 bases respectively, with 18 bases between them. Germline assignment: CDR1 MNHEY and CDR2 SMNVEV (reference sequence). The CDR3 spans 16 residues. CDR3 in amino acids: CASRLGGRSSNSPLHF. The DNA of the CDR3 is TGTGCCAGCAGGCTGGGAGGGCGGAGCAGTAATTCACCCCTCCACTTT.

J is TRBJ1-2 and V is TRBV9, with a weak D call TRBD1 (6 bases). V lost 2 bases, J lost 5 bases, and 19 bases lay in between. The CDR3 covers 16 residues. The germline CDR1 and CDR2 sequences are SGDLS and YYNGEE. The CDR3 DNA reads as TGTGCCAGCAGCGTCATGGGGACAACGGGAATTTATGGCTACACCTTC. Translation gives CASSVMGTTGIYGYTF. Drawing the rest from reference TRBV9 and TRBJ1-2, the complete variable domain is DSGVTQTPKHLITATGQRVTLRCSPRSGDLSVYWYQQSLDQGLQFLIQYYNGEERAKGNILERFSAQQFPDLHSELNLSSLELGDSALYFCASSVMGTTGIYGYTFGSGTRLTVV.

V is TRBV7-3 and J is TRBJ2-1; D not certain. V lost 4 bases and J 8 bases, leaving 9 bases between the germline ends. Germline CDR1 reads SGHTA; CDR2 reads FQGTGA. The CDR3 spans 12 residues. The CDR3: CASSYTQDEQFF. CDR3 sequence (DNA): TGTGCCAGCAGCTACACCCAAGATGAGCAGTTCTTC. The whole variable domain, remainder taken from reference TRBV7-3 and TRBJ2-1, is GAGVSQTPSNKVTEKGKYVELRCDPISGHTALYWYRQSLGQGPEFLIYFQGTGAADDSGLPNDRFFAVRPEGSVSTLKIQRTERGDSAVYLCASSYTQDEQFFGPGTRLTVL.

The CDR3, as DNA: TGTGCCAGCTCACCGCCGTATCGGACAGTCGTCTATGGCTACACCTTC. Protein product: CASSPPYRTVVYGYTF. The chain uses TRBV18 and TRBJ1-2; D perhaps matches TRBD1 (6 bases). CDR1 is KGHSH and CDR2 is LQKENI in the germline V gene. The CDR3 runs 16 residues. The V end was cut by 3 bases, the J end by 4 bases, with 18 bases between.

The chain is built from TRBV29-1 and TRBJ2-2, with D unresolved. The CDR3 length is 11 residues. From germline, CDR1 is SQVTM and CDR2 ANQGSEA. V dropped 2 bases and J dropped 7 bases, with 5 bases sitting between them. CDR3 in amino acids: CSVEHSGELFF. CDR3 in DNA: TGCAGCGTTGAACACAGCGGGGAGCTGTTTTTT.

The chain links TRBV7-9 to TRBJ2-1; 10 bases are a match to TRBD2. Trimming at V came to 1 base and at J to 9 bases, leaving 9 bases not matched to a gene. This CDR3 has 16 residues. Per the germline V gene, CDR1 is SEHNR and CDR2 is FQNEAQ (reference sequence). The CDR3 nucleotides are TGTGCCAGCAGCTTAGGGCACAGCGGGGGGGCCGGTGAGCAGTTCTTC. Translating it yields CASSLGHSGGAGEQFF.

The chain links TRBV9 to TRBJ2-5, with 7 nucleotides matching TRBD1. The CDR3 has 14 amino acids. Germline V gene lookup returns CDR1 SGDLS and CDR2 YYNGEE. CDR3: CAGETGPLKGPQYF. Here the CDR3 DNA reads TGTGCGGGAGAGACAGGGCCGTTGAAGGGGCCCCAGTACTTC. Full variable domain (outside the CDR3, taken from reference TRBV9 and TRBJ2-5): DSGVTQTPKHLITATGQRVTLRCSPRSGDLSVYWYQQSLDQGLQFLIQYYNGEERAKGNILERFSAQQFPDLHSELNLSSLELGDSALYFCAGETGPLKGPQYFGPGTRLLVL.

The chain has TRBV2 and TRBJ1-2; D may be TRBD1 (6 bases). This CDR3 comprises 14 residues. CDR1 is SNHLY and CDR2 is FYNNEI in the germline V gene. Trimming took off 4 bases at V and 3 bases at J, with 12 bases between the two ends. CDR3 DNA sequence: TGTGCCAGCAGTGCAGGGGCGCCCTACTATGGCTACACCTTC. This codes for CASSAGAPYYGYTF. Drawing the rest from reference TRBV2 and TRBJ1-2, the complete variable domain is EPEVTQTPSHQVTQMGQEVILRCVPISNHLYFYWYRQILGQKVEFLVSFYNNEISEKSEIFDDQFSVERPDGSNFTLKIRSTKLEDSAMYFCASSAGAPYYGYTFGSGTRLTVV.

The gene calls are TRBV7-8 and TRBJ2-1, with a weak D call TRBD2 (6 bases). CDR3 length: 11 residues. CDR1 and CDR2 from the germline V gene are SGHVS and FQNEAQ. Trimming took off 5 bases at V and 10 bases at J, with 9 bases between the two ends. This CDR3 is CASSKSGEQFF. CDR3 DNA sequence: TGTGCCAGCAGCAAGAGCGGGGAGCAGTTCTTC.

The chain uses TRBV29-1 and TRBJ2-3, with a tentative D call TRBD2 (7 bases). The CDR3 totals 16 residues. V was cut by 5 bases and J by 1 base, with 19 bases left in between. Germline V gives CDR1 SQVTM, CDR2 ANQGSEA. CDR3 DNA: TGCAGCGTTCACCGGGGGGCCCGACCTGGCACAGATACGCAGTATTTT. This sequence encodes CSVHRGARPGTDTQYF.

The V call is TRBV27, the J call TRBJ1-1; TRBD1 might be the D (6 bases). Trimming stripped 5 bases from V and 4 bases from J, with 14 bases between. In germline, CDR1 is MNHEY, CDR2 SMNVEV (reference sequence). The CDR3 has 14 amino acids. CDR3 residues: CASSLLGDTTEAFF. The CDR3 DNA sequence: TGTGCCAGCAGTCTCTTGGGGGACACCACTGAAGCTTTCTTT.

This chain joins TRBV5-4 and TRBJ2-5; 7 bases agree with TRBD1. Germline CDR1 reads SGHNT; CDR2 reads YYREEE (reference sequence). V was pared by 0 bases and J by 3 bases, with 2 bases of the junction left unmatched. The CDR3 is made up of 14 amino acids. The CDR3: CASSLGDREETQYF. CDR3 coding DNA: TGTGCCAGCAGCTTGGGTGACAGGGAAGAGACCCAGTACTTC.

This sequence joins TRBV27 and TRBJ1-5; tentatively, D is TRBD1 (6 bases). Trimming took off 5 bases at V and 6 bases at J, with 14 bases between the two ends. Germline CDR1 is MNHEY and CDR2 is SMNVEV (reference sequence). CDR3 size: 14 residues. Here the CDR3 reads CASSETGFSQPQHF. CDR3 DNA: TGTGCCAGCAGTGAAACAGGGTTTTCTCAGCCCCAGCATTTT.